The text below deals with one TCR beta chain. The sample originates from a study of blood T cell repertoires in COVID-19. This CDR3 has 13 residues. Germline values: CDR1 SGHNT, CDR2 YYREEE (reference sequence). V dropped 0 bases and J dropped 8; count of bases not matched to a gene: 4. Repertoires were generated with immunoSEQ multiplex PCR, while TCRdb's copy carries only in-frame clones and drops some. The profile covers approximately 210,000 clones, with about 90% appearing a single time and roughly 14% taken by the ten largest. This TCR was sampled from a woman in her forties or fifties with acute COVID-19. This rearrangement joins TRBV5-4 to TRBJ1-2; 7 bases are a match to TRBD1. Sequenced material: PBMCs or T cells enriched from blood (not recorded which). CDR3 sequence reads: CASSLEGARGYTF. The CDR3 coding sequence is TGTGCCAGCAGCTTGGAGGGGGCGCGGGGCTACACCTTC. Supplemented by reference TRBV5-4 and TRBJ1-2, the full variable domain reads ETGVTQSPTHLIKTRGQQVTLRCSSQSGHNTVSWYQQALGQGPQFIFQYYREEENGRGNFPPRFSGLQFPNYSSELNVNALELDDSALYLCASSLEGARGYTFGSGTRLTVV.